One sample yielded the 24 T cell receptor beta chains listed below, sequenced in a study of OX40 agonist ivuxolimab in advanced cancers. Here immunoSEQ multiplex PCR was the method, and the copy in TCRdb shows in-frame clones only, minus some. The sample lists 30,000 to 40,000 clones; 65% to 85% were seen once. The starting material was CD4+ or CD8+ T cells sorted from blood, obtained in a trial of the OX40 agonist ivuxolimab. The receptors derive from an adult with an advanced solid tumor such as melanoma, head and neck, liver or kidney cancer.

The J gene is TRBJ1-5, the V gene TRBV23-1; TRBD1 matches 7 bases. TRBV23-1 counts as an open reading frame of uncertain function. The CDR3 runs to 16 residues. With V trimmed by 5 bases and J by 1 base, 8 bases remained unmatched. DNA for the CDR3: TGCGCCAGCAGTTCCCCCCGGGACAGAAGCAATCAGCCCCAGCATTTT. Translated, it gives CASSSPRDRSNQPQHF.

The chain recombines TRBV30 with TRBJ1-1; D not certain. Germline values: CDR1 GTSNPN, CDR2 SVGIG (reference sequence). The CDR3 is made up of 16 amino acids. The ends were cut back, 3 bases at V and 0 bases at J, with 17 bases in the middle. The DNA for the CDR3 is TGTGCCTGGAGCAGGTCAGCCAGAGGATTGAACACTGAAGCTTTCTTT. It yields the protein CAWSRSARGLNTEAFF.

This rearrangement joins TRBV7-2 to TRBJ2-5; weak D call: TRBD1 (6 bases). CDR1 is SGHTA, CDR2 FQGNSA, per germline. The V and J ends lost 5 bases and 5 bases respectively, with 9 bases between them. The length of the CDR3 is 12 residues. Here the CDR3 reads CASSLQGETQYF. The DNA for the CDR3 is TGTGCCAGCAGCCTCCAGGGGGAGACCCAGTACTTC.

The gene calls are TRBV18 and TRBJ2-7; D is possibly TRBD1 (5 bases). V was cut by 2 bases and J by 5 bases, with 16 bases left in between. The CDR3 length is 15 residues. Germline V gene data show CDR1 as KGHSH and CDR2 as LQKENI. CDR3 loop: CASSPDSKRMHEQYF. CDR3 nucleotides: TGTGCCAGCTCACCAGACAGTAAGAGGATGCACGAGCAGTACTTC.

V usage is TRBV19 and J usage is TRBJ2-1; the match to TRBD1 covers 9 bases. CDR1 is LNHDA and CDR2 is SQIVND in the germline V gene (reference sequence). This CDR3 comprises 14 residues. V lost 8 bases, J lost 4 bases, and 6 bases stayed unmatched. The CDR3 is CASRGDRVYNEQFF. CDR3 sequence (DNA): TGTGCCAGTCGAGGGGACAGGGTTTACAATGAGCAGTTCTTC.

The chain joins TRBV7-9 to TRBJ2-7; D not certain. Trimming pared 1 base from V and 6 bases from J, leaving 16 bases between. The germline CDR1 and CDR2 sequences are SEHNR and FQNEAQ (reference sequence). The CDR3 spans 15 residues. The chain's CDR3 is CASSLGISDQGEQYF. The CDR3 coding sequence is TGTGCCAGCAGCTTAGGGATCTCTGACCAAGGCGAGCAGTACTTC.

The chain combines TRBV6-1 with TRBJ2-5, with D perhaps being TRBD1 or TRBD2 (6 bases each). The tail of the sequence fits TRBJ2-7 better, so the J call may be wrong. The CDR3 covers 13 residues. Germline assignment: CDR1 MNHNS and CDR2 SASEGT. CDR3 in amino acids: CAEGKGGNYEQYF. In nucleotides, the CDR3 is TGTGCGGAGGGTAAAGGGGGAAACTACGAGCAGTACTTC.

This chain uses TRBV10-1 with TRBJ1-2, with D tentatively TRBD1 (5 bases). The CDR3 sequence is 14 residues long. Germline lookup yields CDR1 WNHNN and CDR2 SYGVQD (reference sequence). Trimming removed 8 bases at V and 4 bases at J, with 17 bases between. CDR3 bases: TGCGCCAGCTCACCGGGAATAGGGACCTATGGCTACACCTTC. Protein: CASSPGIGTYGYTF.

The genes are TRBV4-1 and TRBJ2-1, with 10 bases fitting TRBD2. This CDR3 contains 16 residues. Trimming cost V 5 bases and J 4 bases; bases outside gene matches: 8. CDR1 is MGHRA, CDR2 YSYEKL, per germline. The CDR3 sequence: CASSAGTSGIYNEQFF. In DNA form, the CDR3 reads TGCGCCAGCAGCGCAGGCACTAGCGGGATTTACAATGAGCAGTTCTTC.

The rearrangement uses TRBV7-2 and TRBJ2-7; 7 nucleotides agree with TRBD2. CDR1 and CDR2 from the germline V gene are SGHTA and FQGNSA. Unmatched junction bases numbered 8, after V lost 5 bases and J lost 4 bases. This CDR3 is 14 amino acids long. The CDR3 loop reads CASSPRGGRYEQYF. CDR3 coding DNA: TGTGCCAGCAGCCCCCGCGGGGGTAGGTACGAGCAGTACTTC.

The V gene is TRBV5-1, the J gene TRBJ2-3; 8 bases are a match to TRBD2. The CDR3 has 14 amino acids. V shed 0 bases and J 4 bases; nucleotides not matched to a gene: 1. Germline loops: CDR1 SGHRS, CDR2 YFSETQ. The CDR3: CASSLGRGADTQYF. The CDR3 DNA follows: TGCGCCAGCAGCTTGGGGCGGGGGGCAGATACGCAGTATTTT.

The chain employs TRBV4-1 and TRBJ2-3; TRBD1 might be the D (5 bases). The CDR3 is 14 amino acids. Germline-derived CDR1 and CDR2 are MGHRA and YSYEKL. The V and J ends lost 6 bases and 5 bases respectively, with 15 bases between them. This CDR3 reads CASRDLRGKDTQYF. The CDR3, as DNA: TGCGCCAGCAGAGATCTTAGGGGTAAAGATACGCAGTATTTT.

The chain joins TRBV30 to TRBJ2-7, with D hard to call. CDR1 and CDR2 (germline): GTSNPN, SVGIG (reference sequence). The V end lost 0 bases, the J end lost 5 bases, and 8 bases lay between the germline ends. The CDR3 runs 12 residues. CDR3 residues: CAWSVLSHEQYF. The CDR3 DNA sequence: TGTGCCTGGAGTGTACTATCCCACGAGCAGTACTTC.

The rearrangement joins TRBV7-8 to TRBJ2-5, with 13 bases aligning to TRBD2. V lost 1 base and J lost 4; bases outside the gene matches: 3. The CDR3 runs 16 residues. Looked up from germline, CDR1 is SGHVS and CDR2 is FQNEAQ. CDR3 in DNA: TGTGCCAGCAGCTTAGAGGGACTAGCGGGGCTAGAGACCCAGTACTTC. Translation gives CASSLEGLAGLETQYF. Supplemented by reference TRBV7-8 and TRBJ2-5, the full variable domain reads GAGVSQSPRYKVAKRGQDVALRCDPISGHVSLFWYQQALGQGPEFLTYFQNEAQLDKSGLPSDRFFAERPEGSVSTLKIQRTQQEDSAVYLCASSLEGLAGLETQYFGPGTRLLVL.

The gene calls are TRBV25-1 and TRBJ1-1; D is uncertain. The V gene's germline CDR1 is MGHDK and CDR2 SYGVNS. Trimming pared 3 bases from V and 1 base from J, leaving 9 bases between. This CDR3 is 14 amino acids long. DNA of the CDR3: TGTGCCAGCAGTGATTTGACGAGGAACACTGAAGCTTTCTTT. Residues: CASSDLTRNTEAFF.

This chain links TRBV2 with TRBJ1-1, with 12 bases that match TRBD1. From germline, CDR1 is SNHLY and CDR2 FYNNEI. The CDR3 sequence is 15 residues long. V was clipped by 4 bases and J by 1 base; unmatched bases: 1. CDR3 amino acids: CASSGDRGPNTEAFF. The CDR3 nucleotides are TGTGCCAGCAGTGGGGACAGGGGGCCGAACACTGAAGCTTTCTTT. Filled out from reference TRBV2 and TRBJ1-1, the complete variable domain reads EPEVTQTPSHQVTQMGQEVILRCVPISNHLYFYWYRQILGQKVEFLVSFYNNEISEKSEIFDDQFSVERPDGSNFTLKIRSTKLEDSAMYFCASSGDRGPNTEAFFGQGTRLTVV.

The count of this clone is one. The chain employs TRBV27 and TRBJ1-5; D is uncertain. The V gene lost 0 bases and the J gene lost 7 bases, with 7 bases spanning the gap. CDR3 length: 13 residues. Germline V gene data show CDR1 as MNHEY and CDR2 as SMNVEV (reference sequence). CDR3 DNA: TGTGCCAGCAGTTTATCTGGGAGGCAGCCCCAGCATTTT. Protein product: CASSLSGRQPQHF.

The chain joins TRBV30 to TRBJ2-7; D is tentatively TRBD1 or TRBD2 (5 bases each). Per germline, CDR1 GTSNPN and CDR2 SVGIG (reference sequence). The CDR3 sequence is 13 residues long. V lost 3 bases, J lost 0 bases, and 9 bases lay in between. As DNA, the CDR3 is TGTGCCTGGAGCCCCGGGACCTCCTACGAGCAGTACTTC. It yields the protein CAWSPGTSYEQYF.

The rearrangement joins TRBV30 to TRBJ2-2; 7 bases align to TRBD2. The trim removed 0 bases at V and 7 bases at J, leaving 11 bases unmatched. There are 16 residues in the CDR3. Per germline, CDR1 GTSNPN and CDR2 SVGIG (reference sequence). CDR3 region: CAWSVGAGAGVGELFF. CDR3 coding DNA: TGTGCCTGGAGTGTAGGTGCTGGGGCGGGAGTCGGGGAGCTGTTTTTT.

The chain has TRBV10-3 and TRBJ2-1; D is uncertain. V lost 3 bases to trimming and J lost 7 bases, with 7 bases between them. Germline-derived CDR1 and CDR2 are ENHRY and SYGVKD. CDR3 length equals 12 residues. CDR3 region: CAISEDGNEQFF. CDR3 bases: TGTGCCATCAGTGAAGATGGGAATGAGCAGTTCTTC.

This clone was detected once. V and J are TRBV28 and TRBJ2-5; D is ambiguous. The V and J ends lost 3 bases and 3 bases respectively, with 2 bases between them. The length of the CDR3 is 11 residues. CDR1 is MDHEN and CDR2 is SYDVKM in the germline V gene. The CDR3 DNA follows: TGTGCCAGCAGTTTGGAAGAGACCCAGTACTTC. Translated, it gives CASSLEETQYF.

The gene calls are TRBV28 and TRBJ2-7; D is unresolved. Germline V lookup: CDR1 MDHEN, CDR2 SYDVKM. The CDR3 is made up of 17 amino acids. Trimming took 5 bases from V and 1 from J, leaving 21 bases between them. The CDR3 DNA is TGTGCCAGCAGTCCCATCGGCCAGTTTCGCCCATCCTACGAGCAGTACTTC. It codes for CASSPIGQFRPSYEQYF.

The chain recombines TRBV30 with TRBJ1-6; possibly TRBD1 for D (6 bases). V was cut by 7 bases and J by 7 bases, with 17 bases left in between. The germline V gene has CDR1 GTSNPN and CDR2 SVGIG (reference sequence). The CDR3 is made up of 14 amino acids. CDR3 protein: CALLAGTQNSPLHF. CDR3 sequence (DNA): TGTGCCTTATTAGCCGGGACACAGAATTCACCCCTCCACTTT.

CDR3 DNA: TGTGCCAGCAGTTACCAGGGTACTAAAGGCTACACCTTC. Protein: CASSYQGTKGYTF. This sequence joins TRBV27 and TRBJ1-2; D is perhaps TRBD1 (5 bases). The CDR3 is made up of 13 amino acids. V dropped 4 bases and J dropped 8 bases, with 14 bases sitting between them. Germline lookup yields CDR1 MNHEY and CDR2 SMNVEV (reference sequence).